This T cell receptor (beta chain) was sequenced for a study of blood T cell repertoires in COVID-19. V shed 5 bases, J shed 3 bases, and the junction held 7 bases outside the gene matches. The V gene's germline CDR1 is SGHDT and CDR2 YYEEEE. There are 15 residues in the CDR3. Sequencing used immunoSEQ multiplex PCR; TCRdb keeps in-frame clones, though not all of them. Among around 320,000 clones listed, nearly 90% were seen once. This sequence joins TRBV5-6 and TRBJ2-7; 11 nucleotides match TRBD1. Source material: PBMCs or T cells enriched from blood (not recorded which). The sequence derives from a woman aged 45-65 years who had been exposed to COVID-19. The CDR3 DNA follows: TGTGCCAGCAGGTCCCGGGACAGGGGGTTCTACGAGCAGTACTTC. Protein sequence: CASRSRDRGFYEQYF.